The next 9 T cell receptor beta chains were all read from a single sample in a study of blood T cell repertoires in COVID-19 (dated by TCRdb to the early 2020s). Libraries were made using the immunoSEQ multiplex PCR assay. In its TCRdb copy, this immuneACCESS table keeps in-frame sequences only and misses some clones. Where compared with another copy, unresolved V genes explain less than half of these, and the others have no known cause. The sample contains 150,000 to 200,000 clones, approximately 83% of them found a single time. The top ten constitute 1.5% to 1.9% of the sample. The sample comprised peripheral blood. The origin of the receptors is a human donor in a cohort sampled during active COVID-19.

The rearrangement uses TRBV4-3 and TRBJ2-7, with TRBD1 identical over 8 bases. The CDR3 contains 15 residues. The germline CDR1 and CDR2 sequences are LGHNA and YSLEER. Losses at the gene ends were 1 base for V and 4 bases for J; bases not matched to a gene: 6. For the CDR3, the DNA is TGCGCCAGCAGCCAAGGGGCAGGGGGCATATACGAGCAGTACTTC. Translation: CASSQGAGGIYEQYF.

V and J are TRBV5-1 and TRBJ1-1; 7 bases match TRBD1. CDR3 length: 15 amino acids. The J segment lost 1 base and the V segment lost 3 bases, leaving 6 bases of the junction unmatched. CDR1 is SGHRS, CDR2 YFSETQ, per germline. The CDR3, as DNA: TGCGCCAGCAGCTCAACAGGGGAACCGAACACTGAAGCTTTCTTT. This sequence encodes CASSSTGEPNTEAFF.

The chain recombines TRBV27 with TRBJ2-5; the match to TRBD2 covers 8 bases. Trimming at V came to 5 bases and at J to 3 bases, leaving 8 bases not matched to a gene. This CDR3 is built from 15 residues. Per germline, CDR1 MNHEY and CDR2 SMNVEV (reference sequence). The CDR3 protein is CASSPAWGLEETQYF. The CDR3 bases are TGTGCCAGCAGTCCGGCATGGGGACTAGAAGAGACCCAGTACTTC.

The chain links TRBV3-1 (or the pseudogene TRBV3-2) to TRBJ2-2; 7 bases are a match to TRBD2. Germline V gene data show CDR1 as LGHDT and CDR2 as YNNKEL (reference sequence). Trimming at V came to 4 bases and at J to 1 base, leaving 6 bases not matched to a gene. This CDR3 has 16 amino acids. The CDR3: CASSRSGALNTGELFF. The CDR3 DNA is TGTGCCAGCAGCCGAAGCGGGGCCTTGAACACCGGGGAGCTGTTTTTT.

This chain connects TRBV19 to TRBJ1-1; 7 bases align to TRBD1. The CDR3 sequence is 16 residues long. V dropped 3 bases and J dropped 1; count of bases not matched to a gene: 8. Per the germline V gene, CDR1 is LNHDA and CDR2 is SQIVND (reference sequence). The chain's CDR3 is CASSILPGQKNTEAFF. For the CDR3, the DNA is TGTGCCAGTAGTATCCTCCCGGGACAGAAGAACACTGAAGCTTTCTTT.

CDR3 sequence: CASSLLETQYF. CDR3 DNA sequence: TGTGCCAGCAGCTTACTAGAGACCCAGTACTTC. The J gene is TRBJ2-5, the V gene TRBV7-2; D gene ambiguous. Per germline, CDR1 SGHTA and CDR2 FQGNSA. This CDR3 is built from 11 residues. V lost 2 bases and J lost 4, with 2 bases in between.

The chain uses TRBV4-1 and TRBJ2-7, with TRBD1 matching over 9 bases. CDR1 MGHRA and CDR2 YSYEKL come from the germline V gene. The V segment lost 0 bases and the J segment 3 bases; nucleotides outside the gene matches: 9. There are 17 residues in the CDR3. The CDR3 is CASSQDLGQGILYEQYF. The CDR3 nucleotides are TGCGCCAGCAGCCAAGACTTGGGACAGGGCATCCTCTACGAGCAGTACTTC.

J is TRBJ2-3 and V is TRBV2; perhaps TRBD1 as D (6 bases). Between the trimmed V and J ends, which lost 10 bases and 5 bases, there was a span of 22 bases. The CDR3 is made up of 15 amino acids. Germline V gives CDR1 SNHLY, CDR2 FYNNEI. CDR3 nucleotide sequence: TGTGCCACCGCATCAGACGAGCAGGGGATAGATACGCAGTATTTT. Translation gives CATASDEQGIDTQYF.

This clone is labeled medium-sized (0.01 to 0.1%). This chain joins TRBV28 and TRBJ1-2; TRBD1 matches at 10 bases. This CDR3 spans 16 amino acids. Trimming took 5 bases from V and 4 from J; bases not matched to a gene: 10. The germline V gene has CDR1 MDHEN and CDR2 SYDVKM. The CDR3 sequence is CASSRTRDRGSYGYTF. CDR3 coding DNA: TGTGCCAGCAGTCGTACCCGGGACAGGGGTAGCTATGGCTACACCTTC.